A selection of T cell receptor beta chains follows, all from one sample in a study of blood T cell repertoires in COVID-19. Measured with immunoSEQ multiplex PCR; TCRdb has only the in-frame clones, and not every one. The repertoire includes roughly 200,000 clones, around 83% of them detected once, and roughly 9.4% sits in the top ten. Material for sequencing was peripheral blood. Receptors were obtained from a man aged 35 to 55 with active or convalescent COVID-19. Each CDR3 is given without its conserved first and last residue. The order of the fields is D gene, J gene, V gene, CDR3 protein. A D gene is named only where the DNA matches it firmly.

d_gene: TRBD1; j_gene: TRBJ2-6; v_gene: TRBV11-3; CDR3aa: ASSRGQGAILTGANVLT
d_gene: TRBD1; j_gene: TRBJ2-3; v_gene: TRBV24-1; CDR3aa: ATSGQAGTDTQY
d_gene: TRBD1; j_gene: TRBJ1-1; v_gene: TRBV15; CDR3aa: ATVGTGSSDTEAF
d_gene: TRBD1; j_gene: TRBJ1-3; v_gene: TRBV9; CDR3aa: ASSQGGTISGNTIY
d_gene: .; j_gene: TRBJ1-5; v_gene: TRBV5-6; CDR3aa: ASSLGQVNQPQH
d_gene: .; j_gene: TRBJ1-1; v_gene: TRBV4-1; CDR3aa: ASSQLQGTENTEAF
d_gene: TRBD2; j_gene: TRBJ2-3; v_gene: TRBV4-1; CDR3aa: ASSQTTMGLAGVKSTDTQY
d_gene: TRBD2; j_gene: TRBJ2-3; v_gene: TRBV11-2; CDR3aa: ASSLVAGSTDTQY
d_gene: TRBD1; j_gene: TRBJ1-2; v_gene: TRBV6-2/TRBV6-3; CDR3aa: ASSRQGGDYGYT
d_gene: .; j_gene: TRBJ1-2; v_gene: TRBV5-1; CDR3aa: ASSLGEGTPSRGYT
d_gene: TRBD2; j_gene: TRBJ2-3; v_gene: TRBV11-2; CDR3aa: ASSTGEGTDTQY
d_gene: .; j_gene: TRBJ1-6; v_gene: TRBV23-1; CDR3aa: ARAPIRTQAPYNSPLH
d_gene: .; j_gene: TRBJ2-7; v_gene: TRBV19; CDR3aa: ASRVFSGSGEQY
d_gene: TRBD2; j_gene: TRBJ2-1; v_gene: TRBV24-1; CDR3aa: ATSKGGTSGQF
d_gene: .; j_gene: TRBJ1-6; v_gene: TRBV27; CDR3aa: ASSLSMGGGNSPLH
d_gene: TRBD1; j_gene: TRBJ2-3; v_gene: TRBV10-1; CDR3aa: ASSESIGQGSTDTQY
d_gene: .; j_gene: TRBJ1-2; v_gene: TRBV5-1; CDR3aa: ASSHIDRLGYT
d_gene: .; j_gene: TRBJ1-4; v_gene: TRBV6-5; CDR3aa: ASSRTDATNEKLF
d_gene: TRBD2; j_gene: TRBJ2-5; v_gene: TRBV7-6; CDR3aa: ASSLEASGDQETQY
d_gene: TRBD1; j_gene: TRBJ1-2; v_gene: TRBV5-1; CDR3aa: ASSPDRVEDGYT
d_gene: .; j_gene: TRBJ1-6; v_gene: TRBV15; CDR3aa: ATSKLDSPLH
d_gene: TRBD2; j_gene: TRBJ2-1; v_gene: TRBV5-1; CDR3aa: ASSLGLAGGQNEQF
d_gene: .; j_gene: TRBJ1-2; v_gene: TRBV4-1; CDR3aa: ASSHTETWEGEWGYT
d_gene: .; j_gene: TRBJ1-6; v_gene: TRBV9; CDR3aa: ASSVGGGLTNSPLH
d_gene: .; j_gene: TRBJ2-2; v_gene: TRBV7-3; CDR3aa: ASSLSDGTGELF
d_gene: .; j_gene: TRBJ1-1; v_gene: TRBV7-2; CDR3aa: ASSLVAGLLNTEAF
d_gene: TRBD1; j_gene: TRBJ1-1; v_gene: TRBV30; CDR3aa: AWSAGQGNTEAF
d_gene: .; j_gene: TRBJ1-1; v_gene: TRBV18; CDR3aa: ASSPLEAMNTEAF
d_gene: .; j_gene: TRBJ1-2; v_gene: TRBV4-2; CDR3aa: ASSQELGEVGYT
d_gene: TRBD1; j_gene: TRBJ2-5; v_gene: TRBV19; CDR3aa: ASSPPGQGETQY
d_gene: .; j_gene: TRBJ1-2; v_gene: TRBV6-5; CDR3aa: ASSAIPRVSYGYT
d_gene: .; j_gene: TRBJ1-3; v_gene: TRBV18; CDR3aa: ASSLLDNSGNTIY
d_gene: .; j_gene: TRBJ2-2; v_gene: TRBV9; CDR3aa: ASSARGNGELF
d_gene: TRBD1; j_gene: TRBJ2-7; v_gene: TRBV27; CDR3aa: ASSTTTIRDREYEQY
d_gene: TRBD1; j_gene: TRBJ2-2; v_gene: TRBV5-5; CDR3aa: ASSSTSQGAGGELF
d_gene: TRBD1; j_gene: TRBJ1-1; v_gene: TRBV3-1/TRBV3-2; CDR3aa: ASSPSDRGVTEAF
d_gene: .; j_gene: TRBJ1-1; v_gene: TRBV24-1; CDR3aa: ATSDYGGRRAF
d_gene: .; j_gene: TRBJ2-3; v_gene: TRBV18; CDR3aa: ASSPPTATDTQY
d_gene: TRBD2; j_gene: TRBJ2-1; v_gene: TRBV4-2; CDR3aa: ASSQPQASGTYNEQF
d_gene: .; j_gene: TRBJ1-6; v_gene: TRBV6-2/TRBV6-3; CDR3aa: ASSYVWADNSPLH
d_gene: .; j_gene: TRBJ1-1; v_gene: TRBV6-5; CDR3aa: ASSPRRENTEAF